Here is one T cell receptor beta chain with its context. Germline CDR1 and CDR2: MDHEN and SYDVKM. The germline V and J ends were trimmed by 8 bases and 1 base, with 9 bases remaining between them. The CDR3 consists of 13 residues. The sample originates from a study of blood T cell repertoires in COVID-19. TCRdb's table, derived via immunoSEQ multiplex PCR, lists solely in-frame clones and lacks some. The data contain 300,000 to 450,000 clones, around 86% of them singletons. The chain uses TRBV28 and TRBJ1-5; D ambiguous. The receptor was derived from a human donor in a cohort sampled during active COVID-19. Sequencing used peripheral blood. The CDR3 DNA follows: TGTGCCAGCTGGGTCAGGAGCAATCAGCCCCAGCATTTT. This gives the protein CASWVRSNQPQHF.